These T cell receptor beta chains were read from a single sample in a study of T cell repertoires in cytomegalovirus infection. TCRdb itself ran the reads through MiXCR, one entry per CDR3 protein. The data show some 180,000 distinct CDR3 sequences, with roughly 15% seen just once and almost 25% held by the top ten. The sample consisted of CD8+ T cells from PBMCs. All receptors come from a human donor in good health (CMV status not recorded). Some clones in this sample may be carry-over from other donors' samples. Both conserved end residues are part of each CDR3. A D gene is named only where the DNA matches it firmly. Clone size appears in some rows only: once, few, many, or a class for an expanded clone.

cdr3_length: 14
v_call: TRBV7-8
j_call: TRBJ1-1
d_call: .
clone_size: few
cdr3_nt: TGTGCCAGCAGCCCAGCGATACAGCATACTGAAGCTTTCTTT
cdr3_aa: CASSPAIQHTEAFF

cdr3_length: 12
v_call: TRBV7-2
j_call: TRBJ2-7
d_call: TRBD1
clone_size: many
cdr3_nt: TGTGCCAGCAGCTTGACAGGGTACGAGCAGTACTTC
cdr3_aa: CASSLTGYEQYF

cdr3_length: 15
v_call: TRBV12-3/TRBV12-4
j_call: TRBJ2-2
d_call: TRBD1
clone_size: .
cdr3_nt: TGTGCCTACCGGGGGACAGGGATTTCGACCGGGGAGCTGTTTTTT
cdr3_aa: CAYRGTGISTGELFF

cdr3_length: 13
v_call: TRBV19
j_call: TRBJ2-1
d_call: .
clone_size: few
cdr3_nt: TGTGCCAGTATCGGGACAAATTACAATGAGCAGTTCTTC
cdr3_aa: CASIGTNYNEQFF

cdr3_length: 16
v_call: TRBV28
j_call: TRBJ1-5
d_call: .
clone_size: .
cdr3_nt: TGTGCCAGCAGTTCCGGGAAGACACTCCGCAATCAGCCCCAGCATTTT
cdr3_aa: CASSSGKTLRNQPQHF

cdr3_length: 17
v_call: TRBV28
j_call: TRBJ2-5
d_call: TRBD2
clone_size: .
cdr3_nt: TGTGCCAGCAGTTTATCCAGCGGGGGGCTCCCCCAAGAGACCCAGTACTTC
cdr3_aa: CASSLSSGGLPQETQYF

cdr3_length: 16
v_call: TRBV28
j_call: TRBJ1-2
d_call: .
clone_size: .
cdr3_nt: TGTGCCAGCAGTCCCCTTGTCGGCGACAGGTCCTATGGCTACACCTTC
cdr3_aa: CASSPLVGDRSYGYTF

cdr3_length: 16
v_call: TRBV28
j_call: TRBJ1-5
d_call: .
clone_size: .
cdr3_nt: TGTGCCAGCAGTCTAGTTAGGGGGGCCCGCAATCAGCCCCAGCATTTT
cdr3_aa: CASSLVRGARNQPQHF

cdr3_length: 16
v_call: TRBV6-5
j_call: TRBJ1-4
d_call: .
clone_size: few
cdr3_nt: TGTGCCAGCAGTTCTGGACCGACCGGGACTAATGAAAAACTGTTTTTT
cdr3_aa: CASSSGPTGTNEKLFF

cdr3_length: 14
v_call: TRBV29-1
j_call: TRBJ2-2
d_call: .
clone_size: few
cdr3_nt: TGCAGCGTTGAAACGGGGACGGGGTCCGGGGAGCTGTTTTTT
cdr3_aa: CSVETGTGSGELFF

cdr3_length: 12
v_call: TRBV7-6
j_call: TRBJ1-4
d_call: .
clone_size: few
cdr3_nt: TGTGCCAGCAGCTTTTCAGAAGAAAAACTGTTTTTT
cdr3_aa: CASSFSEEKLFF

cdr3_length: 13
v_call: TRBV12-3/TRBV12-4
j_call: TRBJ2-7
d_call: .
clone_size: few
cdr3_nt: TGTGCCAGCAGTCCGACAGAGCCCTACGAGCAGTACTTC
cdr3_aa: CASSPTEPYEQYF

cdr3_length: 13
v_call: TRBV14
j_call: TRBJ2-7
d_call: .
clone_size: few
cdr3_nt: TGTGCCAGCAGCCCATACAGGACGTACGAGCAGTACTTC
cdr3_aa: CASSPYRTYEQYF

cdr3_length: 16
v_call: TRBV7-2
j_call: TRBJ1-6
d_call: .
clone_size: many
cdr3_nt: TGTGCCAGCAGCTCCCATCGAGGGACCAGAAATTCACCCCTCCACTTT
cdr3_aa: CASSSHRGTRNSPLHF

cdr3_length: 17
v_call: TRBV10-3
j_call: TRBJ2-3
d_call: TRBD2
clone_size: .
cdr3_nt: TGTGCCATCAGTACTTGGACTAGTGCCGAGTCAACAGATACGCAGTATTTT
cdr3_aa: CAISTWTSAESTDTQYF

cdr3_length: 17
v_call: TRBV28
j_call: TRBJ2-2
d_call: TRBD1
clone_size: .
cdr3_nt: TGTGCCAGCAGTTCCTCCCAGGGGGCATTAGTAGCCGGGGAGCTGTTTTTT
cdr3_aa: CASSSSQGALVAGELFF

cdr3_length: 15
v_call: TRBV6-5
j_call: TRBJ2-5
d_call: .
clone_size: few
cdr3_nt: TGTGCCAGCAGTTACTCCCCCGAGGGAGATGAGACCCAGTACTTC
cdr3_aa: CASSYSPEGDETQYF

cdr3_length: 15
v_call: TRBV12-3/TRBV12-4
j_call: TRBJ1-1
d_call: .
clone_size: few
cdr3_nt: TGTGCCAGCAGTTTGGGCACAGGGACTGGCACTGAAGCTTTCTTT
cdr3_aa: CASSLGTGTGTEAFF

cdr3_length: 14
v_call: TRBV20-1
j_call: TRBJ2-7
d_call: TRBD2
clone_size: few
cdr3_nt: TGCAGTGCTAGGACGGGGGGGCTGTCCTACGAGCAGTACTTC
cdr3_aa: CSARTGGLSYEQYF

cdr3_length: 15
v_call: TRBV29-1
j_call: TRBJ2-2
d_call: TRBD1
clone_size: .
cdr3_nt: TGCAGCGTTGATACCGGGACAGTGGGGGTTAGGGAGCTGTTTTTT
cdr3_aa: CSVDTGTVGVRELFF

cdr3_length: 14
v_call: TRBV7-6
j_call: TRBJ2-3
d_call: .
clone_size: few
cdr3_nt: TGTGCCAGCAGCTCTAGCGCCTTCACAGATACGCAGTATTTT
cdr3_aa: CASSSSAFTDTQYF

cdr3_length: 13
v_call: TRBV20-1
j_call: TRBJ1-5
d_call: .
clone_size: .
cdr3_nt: TGCAGTGCTAGAGGGCAGGGAAGTCAGCCCCAGCATTTT
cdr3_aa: CSARGQGSQPQHF

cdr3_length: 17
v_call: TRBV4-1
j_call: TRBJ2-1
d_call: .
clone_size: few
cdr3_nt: TGCGCCAGCAGCCAAGAGTTTAGGCAGACCACTCACAATGAGCAGTTCTTC
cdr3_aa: CASSQEFRQTTHNEQFF

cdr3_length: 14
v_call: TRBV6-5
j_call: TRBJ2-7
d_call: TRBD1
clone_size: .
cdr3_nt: TGTGCCAGCAGTTACGGGTCAGGGGGTGAGGAGCAGTACTTC
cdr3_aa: CASSYGSGGEEQYF

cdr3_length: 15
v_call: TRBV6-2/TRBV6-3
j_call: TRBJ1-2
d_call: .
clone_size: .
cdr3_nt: TGTGCCAGCAGTTACCGGGGAGACACCTTCTATGGCTACACCTTC
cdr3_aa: CASSYRGDTFYGYTF

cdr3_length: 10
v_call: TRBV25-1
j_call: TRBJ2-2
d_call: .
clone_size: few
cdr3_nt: TGTGCCAGTTTCGCCGGGGAGCTGTTTTTT
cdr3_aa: CASFAGELFF

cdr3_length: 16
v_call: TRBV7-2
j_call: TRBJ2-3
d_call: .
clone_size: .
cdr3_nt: TGTGCCAGCAGCGCCACCCGGGGGTGGAGCACAGATACGCAGTATTTT
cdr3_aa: CASSATRGWSTDTQYF

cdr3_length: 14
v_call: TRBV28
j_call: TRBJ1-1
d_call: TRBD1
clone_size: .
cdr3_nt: TGTGCCAGCAGAGCGGGACAGATGAACACTGAAGCTTTCTTT
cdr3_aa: CASRAGQMNTEAFF

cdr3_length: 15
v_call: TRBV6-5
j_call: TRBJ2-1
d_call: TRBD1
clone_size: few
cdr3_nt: TGTGCCAGCAGTTGGACAGGGGAGGGTTACAATGAGCAGTTCTTC
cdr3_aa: CASSWTGEGYNEQFF

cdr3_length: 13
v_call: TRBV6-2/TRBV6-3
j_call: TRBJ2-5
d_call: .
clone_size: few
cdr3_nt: TGTGCCAGCAGTTACGTGTCAGGGGGGATCGAGTACTTC
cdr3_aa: CASSYVSGGIEYF

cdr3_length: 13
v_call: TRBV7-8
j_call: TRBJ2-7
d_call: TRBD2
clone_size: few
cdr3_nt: TGTGCCAGCAGCTCCAGCGGGGGGCATGTGCAGTACTTC
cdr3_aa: CASSSSGGHVQYF

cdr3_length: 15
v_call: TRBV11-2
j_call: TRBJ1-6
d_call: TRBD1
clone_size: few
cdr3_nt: TGTGCCAGCAGCTTAGGCGGACAGGGATTCTCACCCCTCCACTTT
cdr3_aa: CASSLGGQGFSPLHF

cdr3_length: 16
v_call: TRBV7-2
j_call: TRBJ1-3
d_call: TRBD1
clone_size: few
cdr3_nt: TGTGCCAGCAGCTTACGGTCCAGGGGGGTTGGAAACACCATATATTTT
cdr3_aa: CASSLRSRGVGNTIYF

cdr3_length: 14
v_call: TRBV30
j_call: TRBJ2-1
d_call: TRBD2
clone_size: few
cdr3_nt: TGTGCCTGGAGAGGGCTAGCGGGCTACAATGAGCAGTTCTTC
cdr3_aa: CAWRGLAGYNEQFF

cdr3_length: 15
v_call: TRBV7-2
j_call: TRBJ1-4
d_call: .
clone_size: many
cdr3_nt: TGTGCCAGCAGCTTAGCGGGACGGGGGAATGAAAAACTGTTTTTT
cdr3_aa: CASSLAGRGNEKLFF

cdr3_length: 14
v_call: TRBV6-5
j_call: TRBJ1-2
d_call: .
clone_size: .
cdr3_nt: TGTGCCAGCAGCCCCGCAGTGTCGTTCTATGGCTACACCTTC
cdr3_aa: CASSPAVSFYGYTF

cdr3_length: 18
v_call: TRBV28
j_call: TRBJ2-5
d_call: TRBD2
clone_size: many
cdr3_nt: TGTGCCAGCAGTTTATTTATCAGCGGGGCCGGGCTACAGGAGACCCAGTACTTC
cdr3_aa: CASSLFISGAGLQETQYF

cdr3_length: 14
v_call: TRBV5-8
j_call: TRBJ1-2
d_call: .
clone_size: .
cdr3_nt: TGTGCCAGCAGCTTGACCATCGGGGGCTATGGCTACACCTTC
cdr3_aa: CASSLTIGGYGYTF

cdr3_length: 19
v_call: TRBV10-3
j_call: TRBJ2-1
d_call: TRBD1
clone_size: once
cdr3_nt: TGTGCCATCAGAGAACGGGACAGGGGCATAAGGGAAGGAGACAATGAGCAGTTCTTC
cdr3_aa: CAIRERDRGIREGDNEQFF

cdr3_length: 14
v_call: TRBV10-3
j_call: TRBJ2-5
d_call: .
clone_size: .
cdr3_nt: TGTGCCATCAGTGATGAGTGCAACCAAGAGACCCAGTACTTC
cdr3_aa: CAISDECNQETQYF

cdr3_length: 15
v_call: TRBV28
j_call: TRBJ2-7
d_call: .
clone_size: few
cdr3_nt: TGTGCCAGCAGTTTAATCCGACAGGCCCGTGGCGAGCAGTACTTC
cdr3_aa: CASSLIRQARGEQYF

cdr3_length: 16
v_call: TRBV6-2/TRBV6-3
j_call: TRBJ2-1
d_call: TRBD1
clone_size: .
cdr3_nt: TGTGCCAGCAGTGCTGGGACAGGACCCGTTAGAAATGAGCAGTTCTTC
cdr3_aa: CASSAGTGPVRNEQFF

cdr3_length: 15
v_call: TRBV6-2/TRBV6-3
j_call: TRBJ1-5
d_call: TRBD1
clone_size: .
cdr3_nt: TGTGCCAGCAGTCCCGGGACAGTGCTCAATCAGCCCCAGCATTTT
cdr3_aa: CASSPGTVLNQPQHF

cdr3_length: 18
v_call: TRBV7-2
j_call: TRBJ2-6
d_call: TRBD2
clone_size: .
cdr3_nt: TGTGCCAGCAGCTTCGTAGCGGGGGGGCCCTCTGGGGCCAACGTCCTGACTTTC
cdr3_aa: CASSFVAGGPSGANVLTF

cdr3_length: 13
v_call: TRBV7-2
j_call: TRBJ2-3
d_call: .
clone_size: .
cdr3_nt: TGTGCCAGCAGCTTATGGGGCCCAGATACGCAGTATTTT
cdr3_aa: CASSLWGPDTQYF